Below, 31 T cell receptor beta chains from the same sample are listed, as sequenced in a study of shared clonotypes between healthy human individuals. Sequencing used immunoSEQ multiplex PCR; TCRdb keeps in-frame clones, though not all of them. This table has 1,100,000 or so clones, roughly 74% appearing once. The sequencing input was memory CD4+ T cells from PBMCs. Subset described: CD45RA-negative fraction. Every receptor here comes from a man aged 18 to 35 in good health. Some clones in this sample may be carry-over from other donors' samples.

The genes are TRBV5-1 and TRBJ2-5; 11 bases match TRBD2. Germline CDR1 and CDR2: SGHRS and YFSETQ. The CDR3 is made up of 14 amino acids. With V trimmed by 2 bases and J by 5 bases, 2 bases remained unmatched. CDR3 in DNA: TGCGCCAGCAGCTTTAGCGGGAGGGACGAGACCCAGTACTTC. Translating gives CASSFSGRDETQYF.

This chain joins TRBV29-1 and TRBJ2-7; 13 nucleotides align to TRBD2. The CDR3 contains 14 residues. Trimming removed 5 bases from V and 6 bases from J; junction bases left unmatched: 7. Germline-derived CDR1 and CDR2 are SQVTM and ANQGSEA. CDR3 residues: CSVISLAGGREQYF. The CDR3, as DNA: TGCAGCGTTATCTCACTAGCGGGAGGGCGCGAGCAGTACTTC.

The count of this clone is one. This chain connects TRBV6-1 to TRBJ1-2, with TRBD1 as a possible D gene (6 bases). The CDR3 totals 13 residues. The V gene's germline CDR1 is MNHNS and CDR2 SASEGT. V was clipped by 6 bases and J by 5 bases, with 13 bases between them. The CDR3: CASRLDSLYGYTF. Here the CDR3 DNA reads TGTGCCAGCAGACTGGACAGCCTATATGGCTACACCTTC.

The chain employs TRBV20-1 and TRBJ1-3; unclear D gene. Per the germline V gene, CDR1 is DFQATT and CDR2 is SNEGSKA (reference sequence). With 6 bases removed from V and 2 bases from J, the gap between germline ends came to 5 bases. The CDR3 loop spans 11 amino acids. The CDR3 sequence: CSADAGNTIYF. CDR3 DNA sequence: TGCAGTGCCGACGCTGGAAACACCATATATTTT.

The V and J genes are TRBV4-3 and TRBJ2-1; the match to TRBD2 covers 14 bases. The CDR3 has 19 residues. Looked up from germline, CDR1 is LGHNA and CDR2 is YSLEER. V shed 3 bases and J 0 bases; nucleotides not matched to a gene: 7. This CDR3 reads CASSHTGTSGRISYNEQFF. In DNA, the CDR3 is TGCGCCAGCAGCCATACCGGGACTAGCGGGAGAATCTCCTACAATGAGCAGTTCTTC.

This sequence joins TRBV7-2 and TRBJ1-1; no clear D gene. The V gene's germline CDR1 is SGHTA and CDR2 FQGNSA. This CDR3 has 13 residues. V was cut by 4 bases and J by 1 base, with 7 bases left in between. DNA for the CDR3: TGTGCCAGCAGCTCGACACGGAACACTGAAGCTTTCTTT. Protein sequence: CASSSTRNTEAFF.

The V gene is TRBV19, the J gene TRBJ1-3; D possibly corresponds to TRBD1 (6 bases). Between the trimmed V and J ends, which lost 5 bases and 0 bases, there was a span of 17 bases. Germline assignment: CDR1 LNHDA and CDR2 SQIVND (reference sequence). This CDR3 is built from 17 residues. The CDR3 spells CASSDRTASRSGNTIYF. CDR3 DNA: TGTGCCAGTAGTGATAGGACAGCCTCTCGCTCTGGAAACACCATATATTTT.

The chain has TRBV12-2 and TRBJ2-7; the table's D call, TRBD2, was not checked against the DNA. TRBV12-2 is classified as a pseudogene. The CDR3 has 17 amino acids. The CDR3 DNA follows: TGTGCAAGTCGCTTAGCACCAAGGACACTAGCCTCCTACGAGCAGTACTTC. It codes for CASRLAPRTLASYEQYF.

The chain has TRBV25-1 and TRBJ1-5; unclear D gene. Germline V lookup: CDR1 MGHDK, CDR2 SYGVNS. The CDR3 sequence is 13 residues long. V was shortened by 4 bases and J by 2 bases, with 6 bases between the two germline ends. The CDR3 coding sequence is TGTGCCAGCAGTGGGGCTGGCAATCAGCCCCAGCATTTT. This translates into CASSGAGNQPQHF.

The rearrangement uses TRBV4-1 and TRBJ1-4; possibly TRBD1 for D (6 bases). This CDR3 is 18 amino acids long. Germline V gene sequence: CDR1 MGHRA, CDR2 YSYEKL. V was pared by 3 bases and J by 7 bases, with 24 bases between. Here the CDR3 DNA reads TGCGCCAGCAGCCAGAGGGGGGTTAGACAGAGGGTGAGTGAAAAACTGTTTTTT. Protein product: CASSQRGVRQRVSEKLFF.

The chain is built from TRBV5-1 and TRBJ1-2; D unresolved. The CDR3 is 12 residues long. CDR1 and CDR2 (germline): SGHRS, YFSETQ. The V end lost 1 base, the J end lost 0 bases, and 1 base lay between the germline ends. The CDR3 reads CASSLTNYGYTF. In nucleotides, the CDR3 is TGCGCCAGCAGCTTGACTAACTATGGCTACACCTTC.

The CDR3 DNA reads TGCGCCAGCAGCTTGCCTCCCGGGACAGGCAGCTCCTACGAGCAGTACTTC. Protein product: CASSLPPGTGSSYEQYF. The genes are TRBV5-1 and TRBJ2-7; 8 nucleotides line up with TRBD1. V was pared by 1 base and J by 0 bases, with 9 bases of the junction left unmatched. The CDR3 loop spans 17 amino acids. Per germline, CDR1 SGHRS and CDR2 YFSETQ. Full variable domain (remainder filled in from reference TRBV5-1 and TRBJ2-7): KAGVTQTPRYLIKTRGQQVTLSCSPISGHRSVSWYQQTPGQGLQFLFEYFSETQRNKGNFPGRFSGRQFSNSRSEMNVSTLELGDSALYLCASSLPPGTGSSYEQYFGPGTRLTVT.

This clone was observed a few times. The V and J genes are TRBV2 and TRBJ2-7; D may be TRBD2 (6 bases). The CDR3 contains 14 residues. V was clipped by 4 bases and J by 3 bases, with 13 bases between them. Germline CDR1 is SNHLY and CDR2 is FYNNEI. The CDR3 DNA sequence: TGTGCCAGCAGTGGCGGACTAACCCTCTACGAGCAGTACTTC. It codes for CASSGGLTLYEQYF.

The V and J genes are TRBV28 and TRBJ1-1; TRBD1 might be the D (5 bases). From germline, CDR1 is MDHEN and CDR2 SYDVKM. The CDR3 is made up of 16 amino acids. V shed 4 bases and J shed 0 bases, with 15 bases lying between them. CDR3 sequence: CASSSPGHPMNTEAFF. The CDR3 DNA reads as TGTGCCAGCAGTTCCCCGGGGCATCCCATGAACACTGAAGCTTTCTTT.

This clone is a singleton in its sample. The V and J genes are TRBV27 and TRBJ2-7, with D unclear. Germline V gene sequence: CDR1 MNHEY, CDR2 SMNVEV (reference sequence). V lost 2 bases, J lost 6 bases, and 14 bases lay in between. The CDR3 contains 14 residues. CDR3 sequence reads: CASSLIPEAFEQYF. The CDR3 nucleotides are TGTGCCAGCAGTTTAATCCCCGAGGCGTTCGAGCAGTACTTC.

V gene TRBV5-6 combines with J gene TRBJ1-1, with D perhaps matching TRBD1 (5 bases). Germline CDR1 SGHDT, CDR2 YYEEEE. The CDR3 contains 16 residues. Trimming took 1 base from V and 1 from J, leaving 14 bases between them. CDR3 coding DNA: TGTGCCAGCAGCTTGTTTCCAGGGAGATGGAACACTGAAGCTTTCTTT. Its translation is CASSLFPGRWNTEAFF.

This chain links TRBV7-2 with TRBJ2-1; 8 bases are shared with TRBD2. CDR1 is SGHTA, CDR2 FQGNSA, per germline. The CDR3 length is 15 residues. J lost 0 bases, V lost 4 bases, and 2 bases had no gene match. The CDR3 spells CASSSTSGSYNEQFF. CDR3 nucleotide sequence: TGTGCCAGCAGCTCCACTAGCGGCTCCTACAATGAGCAGTTCTTC. The full variable domain, its missing parts supplied by reference TRBV7-2 and TRBJ2-1, is GAGVSQSPSNKVTEKGKDVELRCDPISGHTALYWYRQSLGQGLEFLIYFQGNSAPDKSGLPSDRFSAERTGGSVSTLTIQRTQQEDSAVYLCASSSTSGSYNEQFFGPGTRLTVL.

The chain joins TRBV7-2 to TRBJ2-1; TRBD2 might be the D (6 bases). The CDR3 covers 14 residues. Germline V gives CDR1 SGHTA, CDR2 FQGNSA. V was pared by 3 bases and J by 4 bases, with 10 bases between. The CDR3 spells CASSFAGRYNEQFF. The CDR3 region has the DNA TGTGCCAGCAGCTTTGCGGGACGGTACAATGAGCAGTTCTTC.

The V and J genes are TRBV6-5 and TRBJ2-7, with unresolved D. CDR1 is MNHEY, CDR2 SVGAGI, per germline. V dropped 7 bases and J dropped 4 bases, with 5 bases sitting between them. CDR3 length: 10 residues. CDR3 bases: TGTGCCAGCAACGGATACGAGCAGTACTTC. Protein product: CASNGYEQYF.

This chain connects TRBV2 to TRBJ2-5, with 12 bases lining up with TRBD2. From germline, CDR1 is SNHLY and CDR2 FYNNEI. Unmatched junction bases numbered 3, after V lost 7 bases and J lost 3 bases. The CDR3 length is 14 residues. The CDR3, as DNA: TGTGCCAGCACCAGACTAGCGGGGGAAGAGACCCAGTACTTC. This codes for CASTRLAGEETQYF. The entire variable domain, with the rest obtained from reference TRBV2 and TRBJ2-5, is as follows: EPEVTQTPSHQVTQMGQEVILRCVPISNHLYFYWYRQILGQKVEFLVSFYNNEISEKSEIFDDQFSVERPDGSNFTLKIRSTKLEDSAMYFCASTRLAGEETQYFGPGTRLLVL.

The chain joins TRBV5-4 to TRBJ2-3, with 7 bases fitting TRBD2. V shed 4 bases and J 2 bases; nucleotides not matched to a gene: 13. CDR1 is SGHNT and CDR2 is YYREEE in the germline V gene (reference sequence). The CDR3 runs 17 residues. The CDR3 sequence is CASSERTSATLTDTQYF. The DNA for the CDR3 is TGTGCCAGCAGCGAGAGAACTAGCGCGACACTCACAGATACGCAGTATTTT.

The chain is built from TRBV11-2 and TRBJ1-6, with D hard to call. Germline CDR1 and CDR2: SGHAT and FQNNGV. The CDR3 is made up of 15 amino acids. V lost 5 bases and J 5 bases, leaving 13 bases between the germline ends. The CDR3 nucleotides are TGTGCCAGCAGCCGCCAAACGGGGAATAATTCACCCCTCCACTTT. Translated, it gives CASSRQTGNNSPLHF.

The chain carries TRBV2 and TRBJ2-2; tentative D call: TRBD1 (5 bases). Germline values: CDR1 SNHLY, CDR2 FYNNEI. This CDR3 is built from 16 residues. Trimming removed 1 base from V and 7 bases from J, with 16 bases in between. CDR3 DNA: TGTGCCAGCAGTGAAGTTGGACACTTAATGGTCGGGGAGCTGTTTTTT. Amino acid sequence: CASSEVGHLMVGELFF.

In its sample, this clone was seen many times. The chain recombines TRBV5-1 with TRBJ1-1; TRBD1 is a possible D gene (6 bases). Trimming shortened V by 4 bases and J by 1 base, and 17 bases separated the two germline ends. CDR3 length: 16 amino acids. Per germline, CDR1 SGHRS and CDR2 YFSETQ. CDR3 in DNA: TGCGCCAGCAGCGCCTCTCCGGGGGCCAAGAACACTGAAGCTTTCTTT. Translation: CASSASPGAKNTEAFF.

The chain employs TRBV5-4 and TRBJ2-2, with TRBD1 as a possible D gene (5 bases). This CDR3 comprises 15 residues. Germline V lookup: CDR1 SGHNT, CDR2 YYREEE (reference sequence). With 4 bases removed from V and 6 bases from J, the gap between germline ends came to 16 bases. CDR3 DNA: TGTGCCAGCAGCGGGGCCTCGAAGAAAGCCGGGGAGCTGTTTTTT. Translating it yields CASSGASKKAGELFF.

This chain connects TRBV27 to TRBJ2-3; possibly TRBD2 for D (5 bases). CDR1 MNHEY and CDR2 SMNVEV come from the germline V gene (reference sequence). Between the trimmed V and J ends, which lost 0 bases and 5 bases, there was a span of 12 bases. This CDR3 comprises 15 residues. CDR3 bases: TGTGCCAGCAGTTTATCGACCCGCGGAGGAGATACGCAGTATTTT. Translation: CASSLSTRGGDTQYF.

The CDR3 reads CASSSPLAGDYEQYF. The CDR3 nucleotides read TGCGCCAGCAGCTCACCACTAGCGGGAGACTACGAGCAGTACTTC. The chain links TRBV4-1 to TRBJ2-7; 11 bases map to TRBD2. With 5 bases clipped from V and 3 bases from J, the junction kept 6 bases outside the gene matches. This CDR3 comprises 15 residues. Germline lookup yields CDR1 MGHRA and CDR2 YSYEKL.

This chain links TRBV7-9 with TRBJ1-2; D remains unclear. The V and J ends lost 3 bases and 0 bases respectively, with 11 bases between them. Germline CDR1 reads SEHNR; CDR2 reads FQNEAQ (reference sequence). CDR3 size: 15 residues. CDR3 sequence reads: CASSLEDPPNYGYTF. In DNA form, the CDR3 reads TGTGCCAGCAGCTTGGAAGACCCCCCTAACTATGGCTACACCTTC.

The rearrangement joins TRBV11-2 to TRBJ2-1; D possibly uses TRBD1 or TRBD2 (7 bases each). Germline loops: CDR1 SGHAT, CDR2 FQNNGV. With 4 bases removed from V and 9 bases from J, the gap between germline ends came to 19 bases. The CDR3 has 15 residues. CDR3 in amino acids: CASSSQGGLSREQFF. CDR3 in DNA: TGTGCCAGCAGCTCTCAGGGGGGGCTTTCGCGTGAGCAGTTCTTC.

As for this clone: This sample includes further DNA sequences coding for the same CDR3. This chain uses TRBV6-1 with TRBJ2-2, with D perhaps matching TRBD2 (5 bases). V lost 7 bases and J 5 bases, leaving 14 bases between the germline ends. CDR3 length: 14 amino acids. CDR1 is MNHNS and CDR2 is SASEGT in the germline V gene. The CDR3 spells CASTSGIGTGELFF. The CDR3 nucleotides are TGTGCCAGCACCTCGGGGATAGGAACCGGGGAGCTGTTTTTT.

The rearrangement joins TRBV29-1 to TRBJ2-3, with 7 bases aligning to TRBD1. V dropped 6 bases and J dropped 3; count of bases not matched to a gene: 9. The CDR3 is made up of 14 amino acids. CDR1 is SQVTM and CDR2 is ANQGSEA in the germline V gene. The CDR3 loop reads CSVCRGIGTDTQYF. The CDR3 DNA follows: TGCAGCGTGTGCAGGGGGATCGGGACAGATACGCAGTATTTT.